This T cell receptor (beta chain) came from a study of blood T cell repertoires in COVID-19. There are a few counts of this clone. The same CDR3 can be traced to other DNA sequences in this sample. The ends were cut back, 0 bases at V and 6 bases at J, with 8 bases in the middle. Per the germline V gene, CDR1 is SGDLS and CDR2 is YYNGEE. This CDR3 is built from 13 residues. Clones were sequenced by immunoSEQ multiplex PCR, and TCRdb holds only the in-frame ones, with some missing. The sample records more than 400,000 clones, 70% to 90% being singletons. Source material: peripheral blood. This chain joins TRBV9 and TRBJ2-3; D is unclear. This TCR was sampled from a human donor in a cohort sampled during active COVID-19. The CDR3 DNA is TGTGCCAGCAGCGTAGTTTCCCGGGATACGCAGTATTTT. This sequence encodes CASSVVSRDTQYF.